The source of this T cell receptor beta chain is a study of early T cells in non-severe SARS-CoV-2 infection. On the study more broadly: Sequenced bulk RNA came from whole blood that was unsorted, and chains were unpaired. Study-level points and caveats: VDJdb-based matching was biased toward anti-spike CD8 responses and missed private and CD4 specificities.

In germline, CDR1 is MRHNA, CDR2 SNTAGT. The length of the CDR3 is 16 residues. Germline trimming cut 3 bases from V and 4 bases from J; bases unmatched to any gene: 8. On this clonotype: Its target is unknown.

Molecules of cDNA were individually given unique molecular identifiers that were attached to them. TCRdb recomputed calls from the 5' RACE reads with MiXCR, one row per CDR3 protein. The data contain approximately 39,000 distinct CDR3 sequences, roughly 6.8% of them singletons. V usage is TRBV6-4 and J usage is TRBJ2-1; TRBD2 agrees at 8 bases. The sequence was obtained from an adult who was a healthcare worker with PCR-confirmed SARS-CoV-2 infection or an uninfected control (not recorded which). The source material was whole blood, sampled at baseline. The CDR3 protein is CASSEAAGVGYNEQFF. In DNA form, the CDR3 reads TGTGCCAGCAGTGAGGCAGCGGGAGTTGGATACAATGAGCAGTTCTTC.